One T cell receptor beta chain is described in this entry. The antigen is not known. The PCR ran on 60 Vbeta and 13 Jbeta primers. Only in-frame clones appear in the TCRdb table, and some are missing; sequencing was by immunoSEQ multiplex PCR. The sample consists of more than 90,000 clones, approximately 69% of them appearing once. CDR1 and CDR2 from the germline V gene are SGHAT and FQNNGV. This CDR3 region has 16 residues. Deletions cut 5 bases from V and 11 bases from J, with 24 bases between. The record originates from a study of cytomegalovirus exposure and HLA in healthy donors. Study results and caveats: In an earlier analysis, productive rearrangement rates for most beta V segments clustered near 87% or 30%. As a later analysis revealed, most CMV-associated TCR beta chains appeared HLA-restricted. Researchers catalogued around 150 TCR beta chains as cytomegalovirus-associated.

This clonotype was obtained from a boy aged 5-17 years in good health and CMV-seropositive. Sequences were obtained from PBMCs. The chain uses TRBV11-2 and TRBJ1-4; TRBD1 might be the D (6 bases). The CDR3 nucleotides are TGTGCCAGCAGCCCAATTGCACAGGGACTAATGAGGAAACTGTTTTTT. This sequence encodes CASSPIAQGLMRKLFF.